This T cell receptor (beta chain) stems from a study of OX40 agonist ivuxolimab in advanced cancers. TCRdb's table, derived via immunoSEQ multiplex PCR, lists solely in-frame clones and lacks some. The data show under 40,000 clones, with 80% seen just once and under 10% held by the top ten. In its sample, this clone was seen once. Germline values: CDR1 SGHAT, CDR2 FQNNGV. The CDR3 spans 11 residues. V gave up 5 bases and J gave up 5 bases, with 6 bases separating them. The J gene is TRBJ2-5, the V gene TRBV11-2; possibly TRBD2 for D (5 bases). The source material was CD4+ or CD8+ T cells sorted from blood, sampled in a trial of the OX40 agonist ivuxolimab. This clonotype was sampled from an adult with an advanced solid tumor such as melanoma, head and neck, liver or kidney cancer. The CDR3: CASSQRETQYF. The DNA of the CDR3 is TGTGCCAGCAGCCAGCGGGAGACCCAGTACTTC.